This T cell receptor beta chain was retrieved from a study of beta chain features in type 1 diabetes (dated by TCRdb to the late 2010s). As for the study more broadly: Mean age, gender distribution, total cell number and subset yield were not different between patients and healthy donors. A total of 90 million to 130 million sorted cells were examined across all samples, and a strong correlation was observed between cell number per subset and RNA yield. The study compared the TCRB repertoires of sorted circulating CD4+ T cell subsets in recently diagnosed type 1 diabetes patients with those in matched healthy donors. Regulatory and stem cell-like memory subsets were isolated from only 8 patients and roughly eight healthy donors, whereas naive and central memory subsets came from all 28 donors. Study-wide conclusions, independent of this receptor: HLA sub-analyses involved small numbers of individuals, so any influence of HLA type on TCRB rearrangement remained unresolved. Sequencing cDNA rather than genomic DNA could over-represent highly expressing activated cells, although activation and CD3 levels did not differ between groups. A moderate but significant shortening of TCRB CDR3 length was observed in type 1 diabetes patients in all four CD4+ subsets. At VDJ recombination sites, type 1 diabetes patients had fewer insertions and more deleted nucleotides, which implies abnormalities in thymic rearrangement. Shorter templates might have been favored by PCR, but patient and control samples were amplified and corrected together, so both groups would have been affected equally by any skew. The naive, central memory and regulatory TCRB repertoires appeared to resemble one another more closely among patients than among healthy donors.

The entire amount of isolated RNA was reverse transcribed using the High Capacity cDNA Reverse Transcription Kit, so the sequenced TCRB transcripts were expressed ones. Naive, central memory and regulatory T cell samples underwent deep immunoSEQ sequencing, averaging roughly 3.3 million total reads per sample. After sorted cells were lysed in RLT buffer, RNA was extracted with DNase-treated RNeasy Micro or Mini kits, with the choice depending on cell number. Each cell subset was processed on its own to prevent cross-contamination, while patient and healthy donor samples were processed together. The immunoSEQ multiplex PCR was used to amplify TCRB sequences from cDNA, generating 87-bp fragments that spanned the CDR3 region. The amplicons were sequenced using the Illumina HiSeq platform. The authors' pipeline ran thus. Synthetic template baselines were used to correct PCR bias computationally, reads within Hamming distance 2 were collapsed together, and singletons that could not be merged were discarded. By aligning reads against IMGT, V, D and J genes, CDR3 length, and insertions or deletions at six rearrangement sites were assigned. Within each subset, clonotype counts were normalized to sorted cell number, and only after that were true diversity and Gini coefficients computed with the tcR R package. The overlap coefficient, calculated on TCRB nucleotide sequences, was used to measure repertoire sharing. Out-of-frame TCRB sequences from naive cells were analyzed as a proxy for the pre-selection repertoire. TCRdb obtained this table from immuneACCESS and retained in-frame rearrangements with V and J assigned. These tables miss some clones; where compared with another copy, unresolved V genes account for less than half of the shortfall, and the remainder is unexplained. V and J calls plus clone size are reproduced from that table; the DNA served to infer D and trimming. The table for this sample lists some 640,000 clones; 11% to 15% of them were counted only once. The ten largest clones add up to just under 0.04% of the sample.

To note about this clone: Its cognate antigen has yet to be identified. No per-base quality is available; no much larger clone lies one base away.

Each donor gave one peripheral blood draw, approximately 120 mL on average, collected into heparinised tubes. Using a panel that included CD45RO, CCR7, CD25, CD127, CD95 and CD27, naive, central memory, regulatory and stem cell-like memory CD4+ T cells were sorted on a BD FACSAria II. Every sorted population had a purity above 95%. PBMCs were isolated immediately by Lymphoprep density gradient centrifugation and stained directly without culture. To minimize batch effects, samples were stained and sorted in pairs, one healthy donor with one patient per experiment. This sequence originates from a man between 18 and 29 years old with type 1 diabetes. The sample was naive CD4+ T cells from blood. Taken with the paper, the label for cell subset or site translates to: true naive CD4+ T cells.

The DNA reads TGTGCCTGGAGTGTACGGTTTGGGGACAGGGGGACCCTGGCGACCGGGGAGCTGTTTTTT. This codes for CAWSVRFGDRGTLATGELFF. The rearranged chain carries TRBV30 and TRBJ2-2, with 11 bases matching TRBD1. V is pruned by 0 bases and J by 5 bases, leaving 17 bases of the junction without a gene match. The CDR3 goes from the cysteine to the phenylalanine over 20 residues. The CDR3 DNA has 60 bases and is translated from base 1. CDR1 and CDR2, looked up from the germline V gene (reference sequence), are GTSNPN and SVGIG.